Included here is one T cell receptor (beta chain) sequence, with context. This sample is part of a study of blood T cell repertoires in COVID-19. Germline CDR1 and CDR2: KGHSH and LQKENI. There are 13 residues in the CDR3. V shed 2 bases and J shed 3 bases, with 7 bases lying between them. The assay was immunoSEQ multiplex PCR, and TCRdb's table has in-frame clones only and misses some. The sample has some 160,000 clones; about 89% are singletons. Sequences were obtained from peripheral blood. V is TRBV18 and J is TRBJ2-5, with D hard to call. The source is a man in his 60s with acute or convalescent COVID-19. For the CDR3, the DNA is TGTGCCAGCTCACCAACACAAGAAGAGACCCAGTACTTC. Protein: CASSPTQEETQYF.